Reported below is one T cell receptor (beta chain). Its antigen remains unknown. This entry belongs to a study of a mutant IDH1 vaccine in newly diagnosed glioma. Study-wide background: Beginning 4-6 weeks after radiotherapy alone, or with temozolomide cycles, vaccination took place.

Clones were read by immunoSEQ multiplex PCR, and TCRdb kept only the in-frame ones, dropping some. The sample shows about 31,000 clones, roughly 75% of them seen only once. Trimming took off 6 bases at V and 1 base at J, with 15 bases between the two ends. The CDR3 is 15 residues long. Per germline, CDR1 PRHDT and CDR2 FYEKMQ (reference sequence). Time point given: week 35, safety follow-up. Vaccination used 300 ug of mutant IDH1 20-mer peptide per dose, with topical imiquimod. The V gene is TRBV13, the J gene TRBJ1-1; no firm D call. This sample comprised PBMCs, obtained from a glioma patient whose treatment included an IDH1 peptide vaccine. The sequence came from a woman in her thirties or forties with glioma. The CDR3 DNA is TGTGCCAGCAGTTCTCGGCCCGCTGGGAACACTGAAGCTTTCTTT. Its protein product is CASSSRPAGNTEAFF.